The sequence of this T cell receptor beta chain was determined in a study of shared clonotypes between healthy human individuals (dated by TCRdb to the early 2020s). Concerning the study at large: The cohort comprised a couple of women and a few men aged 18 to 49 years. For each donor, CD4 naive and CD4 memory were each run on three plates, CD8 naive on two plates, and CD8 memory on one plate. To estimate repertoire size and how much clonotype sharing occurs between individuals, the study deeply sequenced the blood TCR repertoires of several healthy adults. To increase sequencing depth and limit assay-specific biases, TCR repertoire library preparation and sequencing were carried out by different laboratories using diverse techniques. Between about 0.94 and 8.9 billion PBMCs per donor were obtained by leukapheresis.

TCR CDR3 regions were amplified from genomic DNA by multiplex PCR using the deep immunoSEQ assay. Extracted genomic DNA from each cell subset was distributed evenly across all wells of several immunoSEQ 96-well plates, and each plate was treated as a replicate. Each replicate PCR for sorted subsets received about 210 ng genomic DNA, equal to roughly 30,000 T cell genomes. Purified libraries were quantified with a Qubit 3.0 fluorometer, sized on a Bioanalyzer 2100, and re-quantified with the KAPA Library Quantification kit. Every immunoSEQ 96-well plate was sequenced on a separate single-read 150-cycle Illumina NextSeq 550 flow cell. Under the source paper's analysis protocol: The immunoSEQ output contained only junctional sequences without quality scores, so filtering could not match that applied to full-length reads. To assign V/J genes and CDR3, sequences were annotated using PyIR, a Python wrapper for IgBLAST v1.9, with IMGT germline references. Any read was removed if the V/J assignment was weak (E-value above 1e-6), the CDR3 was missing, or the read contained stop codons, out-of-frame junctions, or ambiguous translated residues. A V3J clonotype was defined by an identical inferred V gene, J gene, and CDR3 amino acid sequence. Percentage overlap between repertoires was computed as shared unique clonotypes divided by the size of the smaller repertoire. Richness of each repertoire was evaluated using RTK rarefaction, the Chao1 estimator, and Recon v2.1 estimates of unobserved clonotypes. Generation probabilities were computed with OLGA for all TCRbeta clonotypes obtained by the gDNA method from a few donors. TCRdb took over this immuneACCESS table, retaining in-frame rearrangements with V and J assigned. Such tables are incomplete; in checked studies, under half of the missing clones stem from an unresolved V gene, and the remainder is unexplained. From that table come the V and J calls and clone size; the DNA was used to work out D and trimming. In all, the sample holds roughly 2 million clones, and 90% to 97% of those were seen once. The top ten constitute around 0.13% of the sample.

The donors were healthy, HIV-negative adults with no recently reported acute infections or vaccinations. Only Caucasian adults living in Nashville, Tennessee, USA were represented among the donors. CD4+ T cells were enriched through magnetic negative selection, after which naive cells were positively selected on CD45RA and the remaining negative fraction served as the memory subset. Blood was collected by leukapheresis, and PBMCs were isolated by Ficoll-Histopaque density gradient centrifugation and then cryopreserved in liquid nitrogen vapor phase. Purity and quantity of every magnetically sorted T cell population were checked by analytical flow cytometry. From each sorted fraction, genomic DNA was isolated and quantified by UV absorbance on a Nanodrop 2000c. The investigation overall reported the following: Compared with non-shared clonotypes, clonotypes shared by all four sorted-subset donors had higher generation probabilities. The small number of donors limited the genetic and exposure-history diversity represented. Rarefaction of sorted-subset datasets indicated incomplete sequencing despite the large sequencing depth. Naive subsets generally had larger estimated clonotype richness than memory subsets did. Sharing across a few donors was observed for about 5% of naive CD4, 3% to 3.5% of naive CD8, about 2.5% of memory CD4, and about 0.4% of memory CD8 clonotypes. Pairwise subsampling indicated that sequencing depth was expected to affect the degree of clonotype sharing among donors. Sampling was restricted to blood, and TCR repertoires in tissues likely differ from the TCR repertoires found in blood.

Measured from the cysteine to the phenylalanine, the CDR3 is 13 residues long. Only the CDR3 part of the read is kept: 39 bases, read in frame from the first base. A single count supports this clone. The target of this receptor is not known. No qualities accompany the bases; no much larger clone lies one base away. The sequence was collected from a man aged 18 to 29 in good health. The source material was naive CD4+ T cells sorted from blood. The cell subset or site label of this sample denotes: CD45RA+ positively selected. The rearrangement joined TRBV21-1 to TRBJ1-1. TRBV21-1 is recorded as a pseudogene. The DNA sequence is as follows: TGTGCCAGCAGACGATCCGGGGACACTGAAGCTTTCTTT. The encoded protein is CASRRSGDTEAFF.